This T cell receptor (beta chain) was sequenced during a study of T cells in Graves' hyperthyroidism and ophthalmopathy. V was clipped by 3 bases and J by 9 bases, with 12 bases between them. The CDR3 loop spans 13 amino acids. Germline CDR1 is DFQATT and CDR2 is SNEGSKA (reference sequence). Amplification of TCR beta CDR3 regions used RNA as the template. Carried out on the TCR CDR3, a first-round RT-PCR used the HTBI primer set. TCRdb itself ran the multiplex PCR reads through MiXCR, one entry per CDR3 protein. Here the sample spans around 250,000 distinct CDR3 sequences, roughly 14% being singletons. Initially, at the first diagnosis of hyperthyroidism and before any ophthalmopathy symptoms, blood was sampled. This clonotype was counted ten times or more.

The chain uses TRBV20-1 and TRBJ1-6, with D tentatively TRBD1 (5 bases). Input material: blood. The sequence was obtained from a middle-aged woman with Graves' hyperthyroidism that later progressed to Graves' ophthalmopathy. The CDR3 nucleotides are TGCAGTGCTAGGGAGGGGCTCGGTTCACCCCTCCACTTT. This codes for CSAREGLGSPLHF.